The sequence of this TCR beta chain was determined in a study of T cell changes during pregnancy in multiple sclerosis. CDR1 MNHEY and CDR2 SVGAGI come from the germline V gene. J was trimmed by 4 bases and V by 6 bases; bases with no gene match: 5. This CDR3 contains 13 residues. Clones were sequenced by immunoSEQ multiplex PCR, and TCRdb holds only the in-frame ones, with some missing. The sample consists of around 26,000 clones, 89% of them appearing once. The V gene is TRBV6-5, the J gene TRBJ1-1; 7 nucleotides match TRBD1. The TCR was taken from a female donor with multiple sclerosis, enrolled in a pregnancy study. The sample consisted of CD8+ T cells from peripheral blood mononuclear cells, taken in the second trimester of pregnancy. CDR3 region: CASSQGQFTEAFF. The CDR3 DNA sequence: TGTGCCAGCAGCCAGGGACAGTTCACTGAAGCTTTCTTT.